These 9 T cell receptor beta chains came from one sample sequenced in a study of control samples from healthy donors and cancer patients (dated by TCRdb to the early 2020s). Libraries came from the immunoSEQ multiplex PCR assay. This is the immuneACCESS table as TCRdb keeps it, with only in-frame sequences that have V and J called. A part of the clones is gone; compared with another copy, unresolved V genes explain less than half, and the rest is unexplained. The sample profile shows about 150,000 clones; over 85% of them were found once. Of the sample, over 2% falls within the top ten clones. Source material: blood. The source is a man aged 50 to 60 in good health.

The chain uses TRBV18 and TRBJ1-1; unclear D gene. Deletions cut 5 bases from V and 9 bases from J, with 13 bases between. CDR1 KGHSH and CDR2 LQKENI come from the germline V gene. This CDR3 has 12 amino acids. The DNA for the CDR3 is TGTGCCAGCTCAACCGGGTCATGGAAAGCTTTCTTT. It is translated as CASSTGSWKAFF.

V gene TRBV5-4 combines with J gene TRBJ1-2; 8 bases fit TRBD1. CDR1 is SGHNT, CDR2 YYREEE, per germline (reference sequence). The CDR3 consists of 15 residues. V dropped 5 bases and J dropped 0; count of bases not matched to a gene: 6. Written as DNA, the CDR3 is TGTGCCAGCAGACTAGGACAGGGAGCTAACTATGGCTACACCTTC. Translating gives CASRLGQGANYGYTF.

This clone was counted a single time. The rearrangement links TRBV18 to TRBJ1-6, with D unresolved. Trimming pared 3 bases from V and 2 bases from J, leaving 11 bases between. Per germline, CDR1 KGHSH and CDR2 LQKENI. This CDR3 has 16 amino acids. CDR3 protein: CASSPPSLTYNSPLHF. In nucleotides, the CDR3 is TGTGCCAGCTCACCTCCTTCTTTGACCTATAATTCACCCCTCCACTTT. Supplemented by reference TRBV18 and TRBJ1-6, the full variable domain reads NAGVMQNPRHLVRRRGQEARLRCSPMKGHSHVYWYRQLPEEGLKFMVYLQKENIIDESGMPKERFSAEFPKEGPSILRIQQVVRGDSAAYFCASSPPSLTYNSPLHFGNGTRLTVT.

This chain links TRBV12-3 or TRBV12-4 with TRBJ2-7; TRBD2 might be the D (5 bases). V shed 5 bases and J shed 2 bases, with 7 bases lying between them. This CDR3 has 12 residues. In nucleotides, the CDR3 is TGTGCCAGCAGTGTACTAGCCTACGAGCAGTACTTC. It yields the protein CASSVLAYEQYF.

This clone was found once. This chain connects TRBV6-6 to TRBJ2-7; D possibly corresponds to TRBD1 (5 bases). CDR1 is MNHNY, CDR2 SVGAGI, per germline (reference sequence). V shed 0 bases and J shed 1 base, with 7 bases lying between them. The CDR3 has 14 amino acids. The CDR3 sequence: CASSYSQGSYEQYF. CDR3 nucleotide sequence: TGTGCCAGCAGTTACTCGCAGGGTTCCTACGAGCAGTACTTC.

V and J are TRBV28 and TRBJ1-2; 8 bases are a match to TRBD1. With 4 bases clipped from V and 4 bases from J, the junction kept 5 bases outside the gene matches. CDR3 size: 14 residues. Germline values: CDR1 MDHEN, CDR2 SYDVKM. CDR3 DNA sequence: TGTGCCAGCAGTTCAGGGGGCGCTGGCTATGGCTACACCTTC. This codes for CASSSGGAGYGYTF.

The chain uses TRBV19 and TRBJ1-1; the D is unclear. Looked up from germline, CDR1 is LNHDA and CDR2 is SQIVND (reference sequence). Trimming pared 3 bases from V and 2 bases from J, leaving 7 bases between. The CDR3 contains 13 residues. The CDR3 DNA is TGTGCCAGTAGTATGGGCAGCAACACTGAAGCTTTCTTT. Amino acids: CASSMGSNTEAFF.

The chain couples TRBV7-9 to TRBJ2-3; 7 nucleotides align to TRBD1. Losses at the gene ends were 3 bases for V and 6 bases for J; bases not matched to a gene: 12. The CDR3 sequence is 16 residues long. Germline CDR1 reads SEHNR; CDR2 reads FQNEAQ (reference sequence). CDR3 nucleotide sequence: TGTGCCAGCAGCTTTCCACAGGGGACCCAGGCCGATACGCAGTATTTT. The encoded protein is CASSFPQGTQADTQYF.

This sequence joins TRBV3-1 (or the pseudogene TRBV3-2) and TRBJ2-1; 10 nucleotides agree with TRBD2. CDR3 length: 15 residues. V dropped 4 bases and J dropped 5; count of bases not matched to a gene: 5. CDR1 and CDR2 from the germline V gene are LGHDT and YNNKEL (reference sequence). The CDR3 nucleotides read TGTGCCAGCAGCCCCCTAGCGGGAGCCCACAATGAGCAGTTCTTC. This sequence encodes CASSPLAGAHNEQFF.